This T cell receptor beta chain appears in the sequencing data of a study of post-analysis software for immune sequencing data. Overall study: Relapsing-remitting, secondary progressive and progressive-relapsing multiple sclerosis were all included among the disease courses.

TCR beta cDNA libraries had unique molecular identifiers. Some 500,000 cDNA molecules were obtained per 1 to 10 million input T cells. TCRdb reanalysed the PCR reads using MiXCR and keeps one entry per CDR3 protein. The repertoire has about 810,000 distinct CDR3 sequences, approximately 50% of them found once; the top ten carry 4% to 5.5%. This clonotype was found a few times. Its antigen is undetermined. General study results and limits: Controls showed lower frequencies than patients for roughly 5 TRBV segments, and TRBV5-6, TRBV5-1 and TRBV20-1 were among these. The normalized Chao1 diversity of multiple sclerosis patients was significantly lower than that of controls.

CDR3 size: 14 residues. V was pared by 1 base and J by 9 bases, with 3 bases of the junction left unmatched. Germline lookup yields CDR1 SQVTM and CDR2 ANQGSEA. The receptor comes from a girl aged 10 to 17 with multiple sclerosis. Sequencing was performed on blood. The chain uses TRBV29-1 and TRBJ2-1; 13 bases match TRBD2. The CDR3 region is CSVEVGLAGAEQFF. The CDR3 nucleotides are TGCAGCGTTGAAGTCGGACTAGCGGGAGCTGAGCAGTTCTTC.